Below, 20 T cell receptor beta chains from the same sample are listed, as sequenced in a study of Ad26.COV2.S vaccination and SARS-CoV-2 variants. As to treatment: around 19 received Ad26.COV2.S at low or high dose, single or two shots; 5 received placebo; per-sample allocation not given. Collection of samples fell on day 63 after the first vaccine or placebo injection. Generated by immunoSEQ multiplex PCR, the TCRdb table keeps only in-frame clones and is missing some. The sample includes fewer than 600,000 clones, about 89% of them seen just once. The sample in question was peripheral blood, obtained in a trial of Ad26.COV2.S vaccine versus placebo. The source is a person between 18 and 60 years old who received the Ad26.COV2.S COVID-19 vaccine or a placebo.

The CDR3 DNA follows: TGTGCCAGCGCGGTAGGGGGGCGCCTGTTTTTT. Its protein is CASAVGGRLFF. The chain joins TRBV19 to TRBJ2-2; D may be TRBD1 or TRBD2 (6 bases each). The germline V gene has CDR1 LNHDA and CDR2 SQIVND (reference sequence). The CDR3 is made up of 11 amino acids. V was clipped by 9 bases and J by 14 bases, with 16 bases between them.

The chain employs TRBV28 and TRBJ1-5, with TRBD1 matching over 9 bases. J gave up 6 bases and V 7 bases, and 13 bases lay outside the gene matches. The germline V gene encodes CDR1 MDHEN and CDR2 SYDVKM. CDR3 size: 16 residues. CDR3 DNA sequence: TGTGCCAGCACCCCAGCCGGACAGGGGAACTTTCAGCCCCAGCATTTT. Translating it yields CASTPAGQGNFQPQHF.

Concerning this clone: This specimen includes other DNA sequences encoding the same CDR3. The chain is built from TRBV3-1 (or the pseudogene TRBV3-2) and TRBJ2-3; D gene ambiguous. The ends were cut back, 0 bases at V and 4 bases at J, with 5 bases in the middle. Germline V gene lookup returns CDR1 LGHDT and CDR2 YNNKEL (reference sequence). The CDR3 loop spans 13 amino acids. DNA for the CDR3: TGTGCCAGCAGCCAAGATAACTCAGATACGCAGTATTTT. Its translation is CASSQDNSDTQYF.

The chain couples TRBV2 to TRBJ1-3; D ambiguous. Trimming shortened V by 1 base and J by 0 bases, and 4 bases separated the two germline ends. Germline CDR1 SNHLY, CDR2 FYNNEI. This CDR3 region has 14 residues. CDR3 nucleotide sequence: TGTGCCAGCAGTGAAGGAAACTCTGGAAACACCATATATTTT. Translating gives CASSEGNSGNTIYF. Looking up the rest from reference TRBV2 and TRBJ1-3 gives the full variable domain: EPEVTQTPSHQVTQMGQEVILRCVPISNHLYFYWYRQILGQKVEFLVSFYNNEISEKSEIFDDQFSVERPDGSNFTLKIRSTKLEDSAMYFCASSEGNSGNTIYFGEGSWLTVV.

This sequence joins TRBV2 and TRBJ1-1; D remains unclear. The CDR3 contains 18 residues. V shed 6 bases and J shed 0 bases, with 23 bases lying between them. CDR1 and CDR2 from the germline V gene are SNHLY and FYNNEI. The CDR3 nucleotides read TGTGCCAGCAGAGAGGTCAAGGCAATGCTGCGGGTGAACACTGAAGCTTTCTTT. Translating it yields CASREVKAMLRVNTEAFF.

The chain links TRBV9 to TRBJ2-7, with a weak D call TRBD2 (6 bases). The germline V gene encodes CDR1 SGDLS and CDR2 YYNGEE. The CDR3 covers 15 residues. Trimming left V 4 bases short and J 5 bases short, with 19 bases between. This chain's CDR3 is CASSSGTDNIHEQYF. The CDR3 DNA reads as TGTGCCAGCAGCTCCGGGACTGATAATATCCACGAGCAGTACTTC. Combining the CDR3 with reference TRBV9 and TRBJ2-7 gives the whole variable domain DSGVTQTPKHLITATGQRVTLRCSPRSGDLSVYWYQQSLDQGLQFLIQYYNGEERAKGNILERFSAQQFPDLHSELNLSSLELGDSALYFCASSSGTDNIHEQYFGPGTRLTVT.

To note about this clone: Additional DNA sequences in this sample encode the identical CDR3. The rearrangement joins TRBV18 to TRBJ1-5; D ambiguous. This CDR3 spans 13 amino acids. V was shortened by 3 bases and J by 2 bases, with 5 bases between the two germline ends. The germline V gene has CDR1 KGHSH and CDR2 LQKENI. The CDR3 nucleotides read TGTGCCAGCTCACCTGAAGGCAATCAGCCCCAGCATTTT. This gives the protein CASSPEGNQPQHF. The variable domain in full, completed from reference TRBV18 and TRBJ1-5, reads NAGVMQNPRHLVRRRGQEARLRCSPMKGHSHVYWYRQLPEEGLKFMVYLQKENIIDESGMPKERFSAEFPKEGPSILRIQQVVRGDSAAYFCASSPEGNQPQHFGDGTRLSIL.

The chain carries TRBV4-1 and TRBJ2-1; 8 bases match TRBD2. Per the germline V gene, CDR1 is MGHRA and CDR2 is YSYEKL. J gave up 2 bases and V 0 bases, and 15 bases lay outside the gene matches. The CDR3 has 20 amino acids. CDR3 loop: CASSQDLTGGPMMPYNEQFF. For the CDR3, the DNA is TGCGCCAGCAGCCAAGATCTGACGGGAGGGCCAATGATGCCCTACAATGAGCAGTTCTTC.

The chain carries TRBV24-1 and TRBJ2-3, with TRBD1 matching 7 bases. Per the germline V gene, CDR1 is KGHDR and CDR2 is SFDVKD. CDR3 length equals 14 residues. The J segment lost 2 bases and the V segment lost 5 bases, leaving 3 bases of the junction unmatched. This chain's CDR3 is CATSGDRNTDTQYF. The CDR3, as DNA: TGTGCCACCAGTGGGGACAGAAACACAGATACGCAGTATTTT.

The J gene is TRBJ2-5, the V gene TRBV18; TRBD2 might be the D (6 bases). There are 16 residues in the CDR3. Germline-derived CDR1 and CDR2 are KGHSH and LQKENI. V lost 1 base to trimming and J lost 2 bases, with 14 bases between them. CDR3 in DNA: TGTGCCAGCTCACCACGAGAACCCGGACTACAAGAGACCCAGTACTTC. Protein product: CASSPREPGLQETQYF. Complete variable domain (other parts from reference TRBV18 and TRBJ2-5): NAGVMQNPRHLVRRRGQEARLRCSPMKGHSHVYWYRQLPEEGLKFMVYLQKENIIDESGMPKERFSAEFPKEGPSILRIQQVVRGDSAAYFCASSPREPGLQETQYFGPGTRLLVL.

This chain joins TRBV2 and TRBJ1-2; the D is unclear. This CDR3 has 14 amino acids. V lost 5 bases and J 1 base, leaving 11 bases between the germline ends. Germline V gene sequence: CDR1 SNHLY, CDR2 FYNNEI. CDR3 nucleotides: TGTGCCAGCAGTCAAAACACGGATAACTATGGCTACACCTTC. This translates into CASSQNTDNYGYTF.

This clone was counted a single time. This chain uses TRBV9 with TRBJ2-2; no definite D call. The CDR3 covers 13 residues. Between the trimmed V and J ends, which lost 3 bases and 6 bases, there was a span of 9 bases. Germline V CDR1 and CDR2: SGDLS, YYNGEE. The CDR3 DNA reads TGTGCCAGCAGCGCATCTGGGTCCGGGGAGCTGTTTTTT. Its protein product is CASSASGSGELFF.

The chain links TRBV10-2 to TRBJ2-5, with D possibly matching TRBD1 (6 bases). The CDR3 has 11 residues. V lost 8 bases and J lost 9, with 13 bases in between. From germline, CDR1 is WSHSY and CDR2 SAAADI. CDR3 protein: CASSSGGAQYF. CDR3 in DNA: TGCGCCAGCTCTTCTGGGGGCGCCCAGTACTTC.

V and J are TRBV18 and TRBJ1-2; 7 bases are shared with TRBD1. The V segment lost 1 base and the J segment 3 bases; nucleotides outside the gene matches: 11. CDR1 and CDR2 (germline): KGHSH, LQKENI. This CDR3 is 17 amino acids long. In DNA, the CDR3 is TGTGCCAGCTCACCACGGCGGGACAGCTTTGACGACTATGGCTACACCTTC. This translates into CASSPRRDSFDDYGYTF.

The CDR3 is CASSLGWGTGNDEQYF. DNA of the CDR3: TGTGCCAGCAGCTTAGGATGGGGGACAGGGAATGACGAGCAGTACTTC. The gene calls are TRBV7-8 and TRBJ2-7; 9 nucleotides line up with TRBD1. The J segment lost 5 bases and the V segment lost 1 base, leaving 9 bases of the junction unmatched. CDR3 length: 16 residues. Per germline, CDR1 SGHVS and CDR2 FQNEAQ.

The chain employs TRBV11-2 and TRBJ1-1; no firm D call. Trimming pared 1 base from V and 5 bases from J, leaving 8 bases between. The CDR3 has 13 residues. The germline V gene encodes CDR1 SGHAT and CDR2 FQNNGV. CDR3 loop: CASSLVVGTEAFF. The CDR3 DNA is TGTGCCAGCAGCTTAGTCGTCGGGACTGAAGCTTTCTTT.

This sequence joins TRBV2 and TRBJ1-6; D is perhaps TRBD1 (5 bases). Trimming pared 7 bases from V and 9 bases from J, leaving 19 bases between. This CDR3 is 15 amino acids long. The germline V gene encodes CDR1 SNHLY and CDR2 FYNNEI. CDR3 bases: TGTGCCAGCAATGAGGTTGGTTGGGGGACTTCACCCCTCCACTTT. Its protein is CASNEVGWGTSPLHF.

V and J are TRBV6-5 and TRBJ2-1; D may be TRBD1 (5 bases). CDR3 length: 14 amino acids. V lost 2 bases and J lost 2, with 7 bases in between. CDR1 is MNHEY, CDR2 SVGAGI, per germline. CDR3 region: CASSYGAPYNEQFF. The CDR3 DNA is TGTGCCAGCAGTTACGGGGCACCCTACAATGAGCAGTTCTTC.

The V call is TRBV9, the J call TRBJ2-7; D uncertain. V was trimmed by 0 bases and J by 3 bases, leaving 10 bases between them. The V gene's germline CDR1 is SGDLS and CDR2 YYNGEE. The CDR3 loop spans 14 amino acids. In DNA form, the CDR3 reads TGTGCCAGCAGCGTAGATGGGCGGAACTACGAGCAGTACTTC. Translating it yields CASSVDGRNYEQYF. Full variable domain (outside the CDR3, taken from reference TRBV9 and TRBJ2-7): DSGVTQTPKHLITATGQRVTLRCSPRSGDLSVYWYQQSLDQGLQFLIQYYNGEERAKGNILERFSAQQFPDLHSELNLSSLELGDSALYFCASSVDGRNYEQYFGPGTRLTVT.

The chain combines TRBV19 with TRBJ1-2; TRBD1 is a possible D gene (6 bases). The CDR3 is 11 residues long. The germline V gene has CDR1 LNHDA and CDR2 SQIVND (reference sequence). Trimming took off 6 bases at V and 8 bases at J, with 10 bases between the two ends. The CDR3 loop is CASSTGSGYTF. The CDR3 DNA follows: TGTGCCAGTAGCACAGGGTCAGGCTACACCTTC.